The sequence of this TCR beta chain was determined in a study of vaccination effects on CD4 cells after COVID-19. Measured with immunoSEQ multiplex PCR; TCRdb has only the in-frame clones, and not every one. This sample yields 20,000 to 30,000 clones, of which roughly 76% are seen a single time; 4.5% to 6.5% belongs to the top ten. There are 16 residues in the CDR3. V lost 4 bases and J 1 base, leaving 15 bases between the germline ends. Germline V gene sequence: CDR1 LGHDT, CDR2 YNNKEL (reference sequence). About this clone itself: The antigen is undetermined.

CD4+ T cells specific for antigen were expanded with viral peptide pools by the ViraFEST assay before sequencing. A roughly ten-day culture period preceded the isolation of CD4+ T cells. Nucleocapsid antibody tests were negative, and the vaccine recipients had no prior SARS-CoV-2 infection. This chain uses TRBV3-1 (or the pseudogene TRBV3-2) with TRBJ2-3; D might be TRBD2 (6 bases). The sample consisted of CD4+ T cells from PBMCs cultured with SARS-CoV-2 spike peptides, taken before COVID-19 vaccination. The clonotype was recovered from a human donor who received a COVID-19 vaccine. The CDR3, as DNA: TGTGCCAGCAGCCTCACACGGGGGTTGGGCACAGATACGCAGTATTTT. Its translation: CASSLTRGLGTDTQYF.